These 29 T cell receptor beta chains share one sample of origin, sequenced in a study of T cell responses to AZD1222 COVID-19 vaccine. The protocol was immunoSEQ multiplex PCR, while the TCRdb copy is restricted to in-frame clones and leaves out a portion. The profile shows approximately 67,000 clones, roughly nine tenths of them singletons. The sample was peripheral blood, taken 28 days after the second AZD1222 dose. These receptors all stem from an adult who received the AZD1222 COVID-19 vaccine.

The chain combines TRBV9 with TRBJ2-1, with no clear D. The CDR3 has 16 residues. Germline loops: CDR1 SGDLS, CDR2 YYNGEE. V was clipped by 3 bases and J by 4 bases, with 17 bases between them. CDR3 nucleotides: TGTGCCAGCAGCGGCCCCTCCTGGCAGATTTACAATGAGCAGTTCTTC. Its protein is CASSGPSWQIYNEQFF.

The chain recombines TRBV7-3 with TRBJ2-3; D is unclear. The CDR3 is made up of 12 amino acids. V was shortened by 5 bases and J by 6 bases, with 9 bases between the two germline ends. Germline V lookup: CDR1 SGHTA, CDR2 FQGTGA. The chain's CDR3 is CASSPGSDTQYF. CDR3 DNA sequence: TGTGCCAGCAGCCCAGGCAGCGATACGCAGTATTTT.

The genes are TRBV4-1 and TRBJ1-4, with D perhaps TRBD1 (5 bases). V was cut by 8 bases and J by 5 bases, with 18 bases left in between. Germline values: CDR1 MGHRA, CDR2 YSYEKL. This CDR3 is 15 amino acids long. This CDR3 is CASANPGRINEKLFF. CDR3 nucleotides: TGCGCCAGCGCAAACCCGGGACGGATAAATGAAAAACTGTTTTTT.

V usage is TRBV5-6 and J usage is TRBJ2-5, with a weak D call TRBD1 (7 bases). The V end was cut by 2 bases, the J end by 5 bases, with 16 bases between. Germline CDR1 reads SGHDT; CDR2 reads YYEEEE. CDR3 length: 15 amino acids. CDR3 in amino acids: CASSFVDREEETQYF. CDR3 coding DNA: TGTGCCAGCAGCTTTGTCGACAGGGAGGAGGAGACCCAGTACTTC. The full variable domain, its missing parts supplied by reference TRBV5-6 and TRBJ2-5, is DAGVTQSPTHLIKTRGQQVTLRCSPKSGHDTVSWYQQALGQGPQFIFQYYEEEERQRGNFPDRFSGHQFPNYSSELNVNALLLGDSALYLCASSFVDREEETQYFGPGTRLLVL.

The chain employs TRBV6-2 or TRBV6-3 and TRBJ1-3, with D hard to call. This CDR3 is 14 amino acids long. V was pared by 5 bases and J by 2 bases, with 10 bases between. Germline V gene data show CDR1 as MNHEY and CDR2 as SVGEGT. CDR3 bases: TGTGCCAGCAGTCCCTTCGTCGCTGGAAACACCATATATTTT. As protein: CASSPFVAGNTIYF.

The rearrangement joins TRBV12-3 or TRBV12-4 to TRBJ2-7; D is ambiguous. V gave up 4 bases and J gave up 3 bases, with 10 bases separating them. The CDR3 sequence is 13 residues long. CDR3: CASSSRSDYEQYF. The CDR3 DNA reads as TGTGCCAGCAGTTCGAGATCAGACTACGAGCAGTACTTC.

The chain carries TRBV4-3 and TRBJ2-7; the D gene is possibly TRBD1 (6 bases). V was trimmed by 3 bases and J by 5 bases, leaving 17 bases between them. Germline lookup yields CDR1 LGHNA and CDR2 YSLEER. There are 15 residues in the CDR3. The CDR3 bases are TGCGCCAGCAGCCAGTCGACAGCGCGACAGGACGAGCAGTACTTC. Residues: CASSQSTARQDEQYF.

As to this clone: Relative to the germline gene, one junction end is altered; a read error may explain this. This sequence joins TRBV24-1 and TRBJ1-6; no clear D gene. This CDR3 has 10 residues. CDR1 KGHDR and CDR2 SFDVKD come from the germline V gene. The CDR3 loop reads CPRVVSPLHF. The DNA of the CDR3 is TGCCCCAGAGTTGTTTCACCCCTCCACTTT.

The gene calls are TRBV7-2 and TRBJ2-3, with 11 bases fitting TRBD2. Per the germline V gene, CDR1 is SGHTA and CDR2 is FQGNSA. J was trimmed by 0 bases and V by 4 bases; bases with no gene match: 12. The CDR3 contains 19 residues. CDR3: CASSYRRLAGTSSTDTQYF. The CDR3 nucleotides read TGTGCCAGCAGCTACAGGAGACTAGCGGGGACGTCTAGCACAGATACGCAGTATTTT.

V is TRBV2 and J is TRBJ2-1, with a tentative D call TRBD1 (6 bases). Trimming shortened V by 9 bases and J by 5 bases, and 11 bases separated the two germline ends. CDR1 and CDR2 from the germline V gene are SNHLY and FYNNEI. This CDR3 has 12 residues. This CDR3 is CARQGFHNEQFF. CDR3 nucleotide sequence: TGTGCCAGACAGGGTTTCCACAATGAGCAGTTCTTC.

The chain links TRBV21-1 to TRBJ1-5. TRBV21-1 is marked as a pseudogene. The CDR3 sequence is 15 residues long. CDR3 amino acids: CASSKKGRGGQPQHF. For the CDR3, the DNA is TGTGCCAGCAGCAAAAAAGGGAGGGGCGGTCAGCCCCAGCATTTT.

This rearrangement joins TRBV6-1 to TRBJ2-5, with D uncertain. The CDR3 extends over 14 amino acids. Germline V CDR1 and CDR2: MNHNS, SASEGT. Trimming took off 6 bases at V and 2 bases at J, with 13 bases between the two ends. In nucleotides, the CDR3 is TGTGCCAGCAGGCCGGCGACCCAACAAGAGACCCAGTACTTC. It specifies CASRPATQQETQYF.

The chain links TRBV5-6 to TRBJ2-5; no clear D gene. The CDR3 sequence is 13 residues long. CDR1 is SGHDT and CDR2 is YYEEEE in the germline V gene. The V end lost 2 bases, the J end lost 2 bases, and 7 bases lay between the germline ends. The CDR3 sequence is CASSFDTQETQYF. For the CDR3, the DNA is TGTGCCAGCAGCTTTGACACACAAGAGACCCAGTACTTC.

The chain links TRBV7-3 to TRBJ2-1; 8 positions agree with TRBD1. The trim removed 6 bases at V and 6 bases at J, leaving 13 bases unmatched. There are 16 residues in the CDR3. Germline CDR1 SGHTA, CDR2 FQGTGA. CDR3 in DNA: TGTGCCAGCAGTCCAAACGGACAGGGTTTTGGCAATGAGCAGTTCTTC. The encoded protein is CASSPNGQGFGNEQFF.

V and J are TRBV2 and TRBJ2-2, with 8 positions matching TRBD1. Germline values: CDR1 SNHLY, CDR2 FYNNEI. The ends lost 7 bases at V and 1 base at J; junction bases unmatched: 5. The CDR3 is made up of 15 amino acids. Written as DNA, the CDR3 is TGTGCCAGCAATCTACAGGGGGTGAACACCGGGGAGCTGTTTTTT. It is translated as CASNLQGVNTGELFF.

CDR3 in amino acids: CASSLAGERTTEAFF. The CDR3 region has the DNA TGTGCCAGCTCTTTGGCAGGGGAGAGGACCACTGAAGCTTTCTTT. V gene TRBV18 combines with J gene TRBJ1-1; tentative D call: TRBD1 (6 bases). V dropped 6 bases and J dropped 4 bases, with 18 bases sitting between them. Germline CDR1 and CDR2: KGHSH and LQKENI. This CDR3 comprises 15 residues.

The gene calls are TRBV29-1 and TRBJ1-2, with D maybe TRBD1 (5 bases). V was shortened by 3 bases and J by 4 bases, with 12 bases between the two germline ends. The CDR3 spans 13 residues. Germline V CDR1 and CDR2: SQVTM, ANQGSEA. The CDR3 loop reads CSVDRGAGYGYTF. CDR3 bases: TGCAGCGTTGATAGAGGGGCAGGCTATGGCTACACCTTC.

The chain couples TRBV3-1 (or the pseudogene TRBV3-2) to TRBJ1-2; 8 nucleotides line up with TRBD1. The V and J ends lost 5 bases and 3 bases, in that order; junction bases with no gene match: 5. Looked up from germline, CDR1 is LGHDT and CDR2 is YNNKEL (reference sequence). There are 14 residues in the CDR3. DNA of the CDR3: TGTGCCAGCAGCTTGGGACAGGTTGACTATGGCTACACCTTC. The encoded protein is CASSLGQVDYGYTF.

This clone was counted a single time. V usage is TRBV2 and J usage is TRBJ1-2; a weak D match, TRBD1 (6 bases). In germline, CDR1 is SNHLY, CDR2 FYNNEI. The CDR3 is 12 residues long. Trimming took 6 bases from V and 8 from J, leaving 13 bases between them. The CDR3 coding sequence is TGTGCCAGCAGGGAACAACAGGGCGGCTACACCTTC. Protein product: CASREQQGGYTF. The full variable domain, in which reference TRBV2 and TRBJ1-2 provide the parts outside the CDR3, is EPEVTQTPSHQVTQMGQEVILRCVPISNHLYFYWYRQILGQKVEFLVSFYNNEISEKSEIFDDQFSVERPDGSNFTLKIRSTKLEDSAMYFCASREQQGGYTFGSGTRLTVV.

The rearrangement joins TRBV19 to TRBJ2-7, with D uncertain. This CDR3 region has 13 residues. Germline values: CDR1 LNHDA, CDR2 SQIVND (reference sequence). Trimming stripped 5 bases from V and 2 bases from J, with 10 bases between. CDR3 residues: CASSARPPYEQYF. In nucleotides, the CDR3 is TGTGCCAGTAGTGCTCGCCCCCCCTACGAGCAGTACTTC.

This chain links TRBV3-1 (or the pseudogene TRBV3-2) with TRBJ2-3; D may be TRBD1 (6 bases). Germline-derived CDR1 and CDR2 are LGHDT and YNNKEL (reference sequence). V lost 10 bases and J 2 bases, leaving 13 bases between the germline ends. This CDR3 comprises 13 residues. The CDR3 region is CATTGLVTDTQYF. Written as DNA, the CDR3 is TGTGCCACCACAGGGCTCGTCACAGATACGCAGTATTTT.

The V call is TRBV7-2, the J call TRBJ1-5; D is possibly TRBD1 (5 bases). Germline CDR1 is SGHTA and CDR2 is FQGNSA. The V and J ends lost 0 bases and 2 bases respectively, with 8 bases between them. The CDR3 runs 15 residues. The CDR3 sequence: CASSLARGGNQPQHF. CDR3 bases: TGTGCCAGCAGCTTAGCGCGGGGGGGCAATCAGCCCCAGCATTTT. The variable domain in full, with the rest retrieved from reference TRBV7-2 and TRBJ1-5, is GAGVSQSPSNKVTEKGKDVELRCDPISGHTALYWYRQSLGQGLEFLIYFQGNSAPDKSGLPSDRFSAERTGGSVSTLTIQRTQQEDSAVYLCASSLARGGNQPQHFGDGTRLSIL.

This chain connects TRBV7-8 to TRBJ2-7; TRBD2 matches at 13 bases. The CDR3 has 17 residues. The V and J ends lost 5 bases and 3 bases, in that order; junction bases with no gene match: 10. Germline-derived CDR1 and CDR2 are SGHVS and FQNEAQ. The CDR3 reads CASSVMGTSGISYEQYF. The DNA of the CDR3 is TGTGCCAGCAGCGTAATGGGGACTAGCGGGATTAGCTACGAGCAGTACTTC.

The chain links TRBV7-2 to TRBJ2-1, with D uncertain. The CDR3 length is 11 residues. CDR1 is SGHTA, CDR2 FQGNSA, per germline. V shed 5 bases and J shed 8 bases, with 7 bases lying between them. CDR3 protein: CASSRGDEQFF. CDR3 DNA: TGTGCCAGCAGCCGCGGAGATGAGCAGTTCTTC.

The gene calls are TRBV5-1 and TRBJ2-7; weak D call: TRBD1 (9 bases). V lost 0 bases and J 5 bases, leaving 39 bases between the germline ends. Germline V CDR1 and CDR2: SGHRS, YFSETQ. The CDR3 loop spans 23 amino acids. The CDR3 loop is CASSLGWINDRGTRGTRGNEQYF. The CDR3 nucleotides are TGCGCCAGCAGCTTGGGATGGATCAACGACAGGGGGACGAGAGGGACTAGAGGTAACGAGCAGTACTTC.

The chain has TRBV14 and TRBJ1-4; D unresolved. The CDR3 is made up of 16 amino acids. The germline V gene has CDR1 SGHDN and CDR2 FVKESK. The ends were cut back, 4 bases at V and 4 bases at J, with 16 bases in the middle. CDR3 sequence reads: CASSRNTNSFNEKLFF. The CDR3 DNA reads TGTGCCAGCAGCCGAAACACTAACAGCTTTAATGAAAAACTGTTTTTT.

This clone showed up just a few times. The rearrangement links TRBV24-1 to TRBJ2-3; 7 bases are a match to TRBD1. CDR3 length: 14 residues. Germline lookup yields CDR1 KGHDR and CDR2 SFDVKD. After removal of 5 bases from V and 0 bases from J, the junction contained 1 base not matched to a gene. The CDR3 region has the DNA TGTGCCACCAGTGCGGGACAGAGCACAGATACGCAGTATTTT. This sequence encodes CATSAGQSTDTQYF.

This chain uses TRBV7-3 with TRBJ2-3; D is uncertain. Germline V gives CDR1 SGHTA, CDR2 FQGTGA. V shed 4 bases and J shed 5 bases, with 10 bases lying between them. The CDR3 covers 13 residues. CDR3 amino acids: CASSSGRLDTQYF. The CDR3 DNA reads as TGTGCCAGCAGCTCAGGACGGCTAGATACGCAGTATTTT. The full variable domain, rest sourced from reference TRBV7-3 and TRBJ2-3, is GAGVSQTPSNKVTEKGKYVELRCDPISGHTALYWYRQSLGQGPEFLIYFQGTGAADDSGLPNDRFFAVRPEGSVSTLKIQRTERGDSAVYLCASSSGRLDTQYFGPGTRLTVL.

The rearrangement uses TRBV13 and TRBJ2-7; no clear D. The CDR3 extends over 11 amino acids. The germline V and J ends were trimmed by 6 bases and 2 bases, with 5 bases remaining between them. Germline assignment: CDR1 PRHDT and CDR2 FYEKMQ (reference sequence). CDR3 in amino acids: CASSRPYEQYF. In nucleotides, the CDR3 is TGTGCCAGCAGTCGGCCCTACGAGCAGTACTTC.